This entry lists 9 T cell receptor beta chains sequenced from one sample in a study of regulatory T cells in long-lasting Graves disease. Regarding time point: newly diagnosed GD, antithyroid drugs for less than 3 months. Making the TCR library involved RNA that had been extracted from PBMCs. According to the study, TCR beta libraries were built with iRepertoire HTBI primers and CDR3-region Arm-PCR. TCRdb re-called the multiplex PCR reads through MiXCR, storing one row per CDR3 protein. Counted here are hundreds of thousands of distinct CDR3 sequences, 16% occurring once; the ten biggest clones make up roughly 30%. This sample also appeared in a second study, on T cells in Graves' hyperthyroidism and ophthalmopathy.

Material: peripheral blood mononuclear cells (PBMCs), obtained at new diagnosis, from a patient treated with antithyroid drugs. The receptors come from a man between 35 and 55 years old with Graves disease.

V gene TRBV28 combines with J gene TRBJ2-1, with 10 bases fitting TRBD1. CDR1 and CDR2 from the germline V gene are MDHEN and SYDVKM. The CDR3 runs 15 residues. V gave up 5 bases and J gave up 2 bases; unmatched junction bases: 3. This chain's CDR3 is CASSGGQGPYNEQFF. The CDR3 DNA reads TGTGCCAGCAGTGGGGGACAGGGGCCCTACAATGAGCAGTTCTTC. Variable domain in full (rest from reference TRBV28 and TRBJ2-1): DVKVTQSSRYLVKRTGEKVFLECVQDMDHENMFWYRQDPGLGLRLIYFSYDVKMKEKGDIPEGYSVSREKKERFSLILESASTNQTSMYLCASSGGQGPYNEQFFGPGTRLTVL.

There are many counts of this clonotype. The chain carries TRBV7-9 and TRBJ2-3; TRBD2 agrees at 9 bases. CDR1 SEHNR and CDR2 FQNEAQ come from the germline V gene (reference sequence). Trimming removed 5 bases from V and 6 bases from J; junction bases left unmatched: 12. The CDR3 has 16 residues. The CDR3 nucleotides read TGTGCCAGCAGCGCCCACTATGGCGGGGGGGTCGATACGCAGTATTTT. Encoded protein: CASSAHYGGGVDTQYF.

This clonotype appeared many times. The chain links TRBV2 to TRBJ2-7; 10 nucleotides match TRBD2. The CDR3 is 14 amino acids. The germline CDR1 and CDR2 sequences are SNHLY and FYNNEI. With 10 bases clipped from V and 3 bases from J, the junction kept 9 bases outside the gene matches. The CDR3 reads CATIVLAGFYEQYF. The CDR3 region has the DNA TGTGCCACCATCGTACTAGCGGGGTTCTACGAGCAGTACTTC.

This clonotype was recorded many times. This chain uses TRBV5-1 with TRBJ2-3; TRBD1 matches at 7 bases. After removal of 0 bases from V and 3 bases from J, the junction contained 4 bases not matched to a gene. CDR3 length: 15 amino acids. Germline loops: CDR1 SGHRS, CDR2 YFSETQ. DNA for the CDR3: TGCGCCAGCAGCTTGGTAGGGGGCGAGACAGATACGCAGTATTTT. It codes for CASSLVGGETDTQYF.

The V and J genes are TRBV28 and TRBJ2-5; 9 bases are shared with TRBD1. After removal of 4 bases from V and 5 bases from J, the junction contained 5 bases not matched to a gene. CDR3 length: 14 residues. Germline values: CDR1 MDHEN, CDR2 SYDVKM. The CDR3 DNA reads as TGTGCCAGCAGTTCCAACAGGGGGCCGGAGACCCAGTACTTC. Protein: CASSSNRGPETQYF. The variable domain in full, completed from reference TRBV28 and TRBJ2-5, reads DVKVTQSSRYLVKRTGEKVFLECVQDMDHENMFWYRQDPGLGLRLIYFSYDVKMKEKGDIPEGYSVSREKKERFSLILESASTNQTSMYLCASSSNRGPETQYFGPGTRLLVL.

The chain carries TRBV12-3 or TRBV12-4 and TRBJ1-4; 9 nucleotides agree with TRBD1. V shed 5 bases and J 4 bases; nucleotides not matched to a gene: 11. CDR3 length equals 17 residues. In DNA form, the CDR3 reads TGTGCCAGCAGTCCCGGACAGGGGCCCGGCCTTAATGAAAAACTGTTTTTT. Translation: CASSPGQGPGLNEKLFF.

This clonotype was detected many times. V usage is TRBV28 and J usage is TRBJ2-4; TRBD1 is a possible D gene (6 bases). With 4 bases removed from V and 8 bases from J, the gap between germline ends came to 12 bases. Germline V gene data show CDR1 as MDHEN and CDR2 as SYDVKM. The CDR3 is 13 amino acids. CDR3 DNA: TGTGCCAGCAGTTCCCAGGGGACGGACATTCAGTACTTC. Amino acids: CASSSQGTDIQYF.

Many counts were recorded for this clonotype. The chain recombines TRBV3-1 with TRBJ1-2; D call uncertain. Germline CDR1 and CDR2: LGHDT and YNNKEL (reference sequence). The CDR3 loop spans 14 amino acids. Trimming took 0 bases from V and 7 from J, leaving 12 bases between them. The CDR3: CASSQDLSGPGYTF. CDR3 nucleotide sequence: TGTGCCAGCAGCCAAGATTTGTCCGGGCCTGGCTACACCTTC.

The sample holds many counts of this clonotype. V and J are TRBV7-9 and TRBJ2-1; 9 bases agree with TRBD2. Germline CDR1 and CDR2: SEHNR and FQNEAQ (reference sequence). J lost 5 bases, V lost 2 bases, and 4 bases had no gene match. The CDR3 is 15 amino acids. The CDR3 DNA is TGTGCCAGCAGCTTATATCGCGGGGGGGACAATGAGCAGTTCTTC. It is translated as CASSLYRGGDNEQFF.